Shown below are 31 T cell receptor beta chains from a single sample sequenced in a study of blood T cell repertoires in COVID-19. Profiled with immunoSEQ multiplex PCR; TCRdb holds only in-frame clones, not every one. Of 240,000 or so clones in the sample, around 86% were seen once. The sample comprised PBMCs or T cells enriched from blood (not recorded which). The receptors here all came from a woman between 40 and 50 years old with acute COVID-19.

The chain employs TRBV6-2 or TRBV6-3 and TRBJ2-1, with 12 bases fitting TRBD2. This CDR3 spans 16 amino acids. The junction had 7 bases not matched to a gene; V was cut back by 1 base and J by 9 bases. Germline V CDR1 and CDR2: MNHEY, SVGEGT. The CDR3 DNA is TGTGCCAGCAGTTACTTGACTAGCGGGAGTCAGGGTGAGCAGTTCTTC. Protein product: CASSYLTSGSQGEQFF.

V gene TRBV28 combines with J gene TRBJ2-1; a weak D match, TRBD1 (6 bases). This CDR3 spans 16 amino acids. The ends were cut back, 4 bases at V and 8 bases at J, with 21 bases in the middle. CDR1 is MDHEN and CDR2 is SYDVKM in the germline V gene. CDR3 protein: CASSSLGRGSKDEQFF. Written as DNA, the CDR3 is TGTGCCAGCAGTTCCCTGGGCAGGGGCTCTAAGGATGAGCAGTTCTTC.

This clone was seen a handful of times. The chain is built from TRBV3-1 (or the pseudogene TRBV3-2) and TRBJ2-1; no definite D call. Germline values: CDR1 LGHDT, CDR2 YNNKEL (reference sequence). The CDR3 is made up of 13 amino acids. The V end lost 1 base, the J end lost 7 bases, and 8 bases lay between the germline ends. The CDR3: CASSQVPGNEQFF. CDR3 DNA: TGTGCCAGCAGCCAAGTACCCGGGAATGAGCAGTTCTTC.

CDR3 nucleotide sequence: TGTGCCAGCAGCCCCGTAGCGGGTTCCAACTACGAGCAGTACTTC. Protein sequence: CASSPVAGSNYEQYF. The chain is built from TRBV11-1 and TRBJ2-7, with TRBD2 identical over 7 bases. V trimming: 5 bases; J trimming: 3 bases; junction bases outside the gene matches: 10. The CDR3 contains 15 residues. Germline V gene data show CDR1 as SGHAT and CDR2 as FQDESV (reference sequence).

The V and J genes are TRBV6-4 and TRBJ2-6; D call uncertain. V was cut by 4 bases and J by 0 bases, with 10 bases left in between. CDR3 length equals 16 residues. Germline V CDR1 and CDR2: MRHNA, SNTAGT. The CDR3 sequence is CASSGHTGSGANVLTF. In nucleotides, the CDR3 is TGTGCCAGCAGTGGTCATACTGGCTCTGGGGCCAACGTCCTGACTTTC.

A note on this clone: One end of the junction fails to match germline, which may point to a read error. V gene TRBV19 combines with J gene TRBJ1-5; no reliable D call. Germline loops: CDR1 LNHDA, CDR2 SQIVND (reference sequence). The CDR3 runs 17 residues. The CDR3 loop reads CASLPTVPPYSDQPQHF. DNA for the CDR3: TGTGCCAGTCTTCCCACGGTCCCCCCATATAGCGATCAGCCCCAGCATTTT.

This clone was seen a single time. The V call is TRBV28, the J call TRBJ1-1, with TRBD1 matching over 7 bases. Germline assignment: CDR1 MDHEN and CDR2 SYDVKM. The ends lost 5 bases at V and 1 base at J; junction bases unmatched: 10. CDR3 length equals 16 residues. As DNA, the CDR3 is TGTGCCAGCAGTAACCCTACGGGACAGCCGAACACTGAAGCTTTCTTT. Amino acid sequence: CASSNPTGQPNTEAFF.

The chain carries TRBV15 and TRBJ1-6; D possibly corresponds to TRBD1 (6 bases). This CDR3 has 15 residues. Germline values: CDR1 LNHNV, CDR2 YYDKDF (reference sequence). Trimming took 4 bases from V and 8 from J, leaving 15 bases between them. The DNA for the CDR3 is TGTGCCACCAGCACATGGGGGGGCGCCGATTCACCCCTCCACTTT. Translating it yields CATSTWGGADSPLHF.

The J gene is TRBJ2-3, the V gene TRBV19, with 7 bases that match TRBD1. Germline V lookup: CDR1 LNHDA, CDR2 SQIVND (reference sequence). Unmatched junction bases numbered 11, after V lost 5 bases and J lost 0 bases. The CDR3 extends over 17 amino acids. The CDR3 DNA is TGTGCCAGTAGTCGCAACCGGGACAGAGCTAGCACAGATACGCAGTATTTT. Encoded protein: CASSRNRDRASTDTQYF.

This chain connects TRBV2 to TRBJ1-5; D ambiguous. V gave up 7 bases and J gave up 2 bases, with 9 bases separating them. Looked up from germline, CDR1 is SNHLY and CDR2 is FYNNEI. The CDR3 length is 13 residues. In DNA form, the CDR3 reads TGTGCCAGCATGTCGTTCGGCAATCAGCCCCAGCATTTT. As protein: CASMSFGNQPQHF. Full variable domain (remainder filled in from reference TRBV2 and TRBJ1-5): EPEVTQTPSHQVTQMGQEVILRCVPISNHLYFYWYRQILGQKVEFLVSFYNNEISEKSEIFDDQFSVERPDGSNFTLKIRSTKLEDSAMYFCASMSFGNQPQHFGDGTRLSIL.

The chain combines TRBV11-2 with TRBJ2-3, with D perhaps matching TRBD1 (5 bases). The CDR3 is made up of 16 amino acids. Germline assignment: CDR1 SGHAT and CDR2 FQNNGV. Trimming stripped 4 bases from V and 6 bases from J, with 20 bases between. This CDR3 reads CASSSTGAITRDTQYF. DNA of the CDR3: TGTGCCAGCAGCTCTACAGGAGCGATCACCAGGGATACGCAGTATTTT. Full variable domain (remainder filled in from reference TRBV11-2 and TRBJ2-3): EAGVAQSPRYKIIEKRQSVAFWCNPISGHATLYWYQQILGQGPKLLIQFQNNGVVDDSQLPKDRFSAERLKGVDSTLKIQPAKLEDSAVYLCASSSTGAITRDTQYFGPGTRLTVL.

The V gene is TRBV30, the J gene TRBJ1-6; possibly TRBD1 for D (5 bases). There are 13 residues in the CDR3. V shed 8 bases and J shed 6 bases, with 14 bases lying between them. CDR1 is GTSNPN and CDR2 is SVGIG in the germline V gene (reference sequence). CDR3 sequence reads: CAANRDFNSPLHF. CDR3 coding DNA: TGTGCCGCGAACCGGGACTTTAATTCACCCCTCCACTTT.

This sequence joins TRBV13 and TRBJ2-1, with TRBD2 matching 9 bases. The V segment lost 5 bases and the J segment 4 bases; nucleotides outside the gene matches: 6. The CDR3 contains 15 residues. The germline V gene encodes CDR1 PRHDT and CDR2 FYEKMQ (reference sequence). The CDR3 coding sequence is TGTGCCAGCAGCCCTCGACTAGCGGAGTACAATGAGCAGTTCTTC. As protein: CASSPRLAEYNEQFF.

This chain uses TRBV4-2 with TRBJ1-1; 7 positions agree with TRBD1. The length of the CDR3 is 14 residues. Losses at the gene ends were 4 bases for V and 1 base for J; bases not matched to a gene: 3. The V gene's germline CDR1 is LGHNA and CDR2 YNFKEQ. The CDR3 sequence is CASSPDRENTEAFF. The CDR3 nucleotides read TGTGCCAGCAGCCCCGACAGGGAGAACACTGAAGCTTTCTTT.

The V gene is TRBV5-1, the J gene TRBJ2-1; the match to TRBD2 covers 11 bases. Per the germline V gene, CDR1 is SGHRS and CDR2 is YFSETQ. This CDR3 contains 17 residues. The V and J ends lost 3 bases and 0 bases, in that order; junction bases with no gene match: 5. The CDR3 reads CASSSPTSGGSYNEQFF. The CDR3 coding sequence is TGCGCCAGCAGCTCACCCACTAGCGGGGGCTCCTACAATGAGCAGTTCTTC. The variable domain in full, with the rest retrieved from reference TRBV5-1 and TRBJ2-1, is KAGVTQTPRYLIKTRGQQVTLSCSPISGHRSVSWYQQTPGQGLQFLFEYFSETQRNKGNFPGRFSGRQFSNSRSEMNVSTLELGDSALYLCASSSPTSGGSYNEQFFGPGTRLTVL.

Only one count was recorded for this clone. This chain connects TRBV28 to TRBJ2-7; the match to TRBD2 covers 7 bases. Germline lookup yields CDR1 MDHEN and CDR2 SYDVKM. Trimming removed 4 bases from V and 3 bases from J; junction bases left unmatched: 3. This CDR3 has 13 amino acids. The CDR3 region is CASSSAGDYEQYF. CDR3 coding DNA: TGTGCCAGCAGTTCCGCGGGGGACTACGAGCAGTACTTC.

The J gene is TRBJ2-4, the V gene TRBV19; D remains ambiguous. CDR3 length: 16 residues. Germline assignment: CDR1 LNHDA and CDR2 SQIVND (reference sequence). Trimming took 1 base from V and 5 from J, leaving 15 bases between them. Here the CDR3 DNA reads TGTGCCAGTAGTATAGGACCCCTAGTATTTGAAAACATTCAGTACTTC. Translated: CASSIGPLVFENIQYF. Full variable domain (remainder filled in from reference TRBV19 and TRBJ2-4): DGGITQSPKYLFRKEGQNVTLSCEQNLNHDAMYWYRQDPGQGLRLIYYSQIVNDFQKGDIAEGYSVSREKKESFPLTVTSAQKNPTAFYLCASSIGPLVFENIQYFGAGTRLSVL.

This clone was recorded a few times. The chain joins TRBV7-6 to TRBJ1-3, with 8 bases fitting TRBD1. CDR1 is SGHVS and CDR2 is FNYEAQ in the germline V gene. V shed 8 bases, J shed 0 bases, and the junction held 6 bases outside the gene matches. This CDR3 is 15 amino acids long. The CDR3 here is CASWRQGSSGNTIYF. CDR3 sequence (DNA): TGTGCCAGCTGGAGACAGGGGAGCTCTGGAAACACCATATATTTT.

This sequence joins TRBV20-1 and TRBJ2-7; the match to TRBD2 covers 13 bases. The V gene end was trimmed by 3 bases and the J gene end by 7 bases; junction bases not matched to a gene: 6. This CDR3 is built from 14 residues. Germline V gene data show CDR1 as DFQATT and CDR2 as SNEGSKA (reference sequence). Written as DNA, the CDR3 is TGCAGTGCTAGTATCCGGGGACTAGCGGGAGAGCAGTACTTC. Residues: CSASIRGLAGEQYF.

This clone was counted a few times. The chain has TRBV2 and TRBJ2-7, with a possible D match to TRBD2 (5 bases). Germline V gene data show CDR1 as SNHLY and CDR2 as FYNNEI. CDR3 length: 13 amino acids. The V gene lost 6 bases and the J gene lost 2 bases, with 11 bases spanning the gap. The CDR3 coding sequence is TGTGCCAGCAGAGGCCTAGCTACCTACGAGCAGTACTTC. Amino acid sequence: CASRGLATYEQYF.

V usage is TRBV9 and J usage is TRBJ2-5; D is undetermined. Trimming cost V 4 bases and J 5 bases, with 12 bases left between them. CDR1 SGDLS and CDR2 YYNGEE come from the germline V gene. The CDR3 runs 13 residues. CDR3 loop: CASSNSFAETQYF. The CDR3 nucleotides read TGTGCCAGCAGCAATAGTTTCGCCGAGACCCAGTACTTC.

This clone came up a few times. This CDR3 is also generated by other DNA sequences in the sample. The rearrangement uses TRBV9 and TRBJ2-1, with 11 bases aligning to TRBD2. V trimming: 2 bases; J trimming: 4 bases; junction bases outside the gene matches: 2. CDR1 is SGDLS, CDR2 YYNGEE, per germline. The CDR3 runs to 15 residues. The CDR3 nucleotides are TGTGCCAGCAGCGTGCTAGCGGGAGGTTACAATGAGCAGTTCTTC. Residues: CASSVLAGGYNEQFF.

The DNA for the CDR3 is TGCGCCAGCAGCCAAGGGACAGGGCCGAGCTCCTACAATGAGCAGTTCTTC. As protein: CASSQGTGPSSYNEQFF. This chain connects TRBV4-1 to TRBJ2-1, with TRBD1 identical over 8 bases. J gave up 0 bases and V 1 base, and 5 bases lay outside the gene matches. From germline, CDR1 is MGHRA and CDR2 YSYEKL. CDR3 size: 17 residues.

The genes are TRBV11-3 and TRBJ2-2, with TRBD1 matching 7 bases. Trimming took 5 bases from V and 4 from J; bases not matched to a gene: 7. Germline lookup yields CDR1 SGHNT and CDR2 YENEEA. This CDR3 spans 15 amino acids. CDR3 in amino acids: CASSDRQGGTGELFF. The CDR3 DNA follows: TGTGCCAGCAGCGACAGACAGGGTGGCACCGGGGAGCTGTTTTTT.

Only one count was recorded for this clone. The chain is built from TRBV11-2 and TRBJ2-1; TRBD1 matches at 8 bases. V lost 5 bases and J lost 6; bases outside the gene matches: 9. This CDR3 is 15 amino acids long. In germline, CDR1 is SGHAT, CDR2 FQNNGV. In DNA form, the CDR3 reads TGTGCCAGCAGCCATTCCGGGACAGGAGCCAATGAGCAGTTCTTC. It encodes CASSHSGTGANEQFF.

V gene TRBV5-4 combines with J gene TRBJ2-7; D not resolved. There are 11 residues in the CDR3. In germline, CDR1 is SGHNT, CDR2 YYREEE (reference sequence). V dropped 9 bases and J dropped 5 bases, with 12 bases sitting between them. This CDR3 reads CATQKRNEQYF. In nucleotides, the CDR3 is TGTGCCACCCAGAAACGAAACGAGCAGTACTTC.

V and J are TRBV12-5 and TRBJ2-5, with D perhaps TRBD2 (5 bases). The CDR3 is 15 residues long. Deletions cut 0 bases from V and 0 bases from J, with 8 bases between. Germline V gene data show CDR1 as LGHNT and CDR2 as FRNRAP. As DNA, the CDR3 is TGTGCTAGTGGTTTGGTGAGCGGCAACCAAGAGACCCAGTACTTC. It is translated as CASGLVSGNQETQYF.

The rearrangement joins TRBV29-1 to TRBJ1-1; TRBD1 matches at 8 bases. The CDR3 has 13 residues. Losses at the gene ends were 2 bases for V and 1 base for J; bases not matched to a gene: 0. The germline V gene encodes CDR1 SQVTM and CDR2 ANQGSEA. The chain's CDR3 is CSVETGGNTEAFF. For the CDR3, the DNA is TGCAGCGTTGAAACAGGGGGGAACACTGAAGCTTTCTTT.

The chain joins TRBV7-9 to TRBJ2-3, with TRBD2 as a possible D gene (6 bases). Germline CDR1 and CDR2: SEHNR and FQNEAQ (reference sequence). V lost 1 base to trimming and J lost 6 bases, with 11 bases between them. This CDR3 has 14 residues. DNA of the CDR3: TGTGCCAGCAGCTTAGTTGGGAGGTTTGATACGCAGTATTTT. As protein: CASSLVGRFDTQYF.

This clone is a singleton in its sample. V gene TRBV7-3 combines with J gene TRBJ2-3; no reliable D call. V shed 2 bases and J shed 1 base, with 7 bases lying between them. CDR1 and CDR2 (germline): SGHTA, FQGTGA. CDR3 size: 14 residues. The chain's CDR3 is CASSLSLGTDTQYF. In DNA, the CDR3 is TGTGCCAGCAGCTTATCCCTAGGCACAGATACGCAGTATTTT.

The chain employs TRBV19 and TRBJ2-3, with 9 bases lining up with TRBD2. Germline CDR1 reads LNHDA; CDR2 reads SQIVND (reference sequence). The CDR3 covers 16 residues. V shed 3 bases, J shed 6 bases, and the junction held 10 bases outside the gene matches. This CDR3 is CASSIRPSGKQDTQYF. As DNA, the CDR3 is TGTGCCAGTAGTATCCGACCTAGCGGGAAGCAGGATACGCAGTATTTT.